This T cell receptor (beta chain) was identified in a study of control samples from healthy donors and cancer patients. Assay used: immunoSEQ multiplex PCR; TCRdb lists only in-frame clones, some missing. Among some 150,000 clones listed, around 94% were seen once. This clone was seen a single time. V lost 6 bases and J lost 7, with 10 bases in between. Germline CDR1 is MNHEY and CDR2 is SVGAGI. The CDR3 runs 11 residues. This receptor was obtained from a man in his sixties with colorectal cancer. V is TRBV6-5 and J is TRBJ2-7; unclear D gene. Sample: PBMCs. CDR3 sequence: CASSIPREQYF. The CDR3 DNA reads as TGTGCCAGCAGCATCCCTAGGGAGCAGTACTTC.